This TCR beta chain stems from a study of T-cell memory formation after mild COVID-19. Study-wide results and limits: Clones that contracted from day 15 to 85 had balanced CD4/CD8; later expanders were CD4+ biased. For contracting clones, CD4+ ones sat mainly in CM and EM, CD8+ in EMRA. The study detected some responding clones in pre-infection memory, suggesting cross-reactive memory joined.

Employing constant-segment primers, 5'RACE generated TCR alpha and TCR beta cDNA libraries bearing sample barcodes and UMIs. TCRdb reanalysed the 5' RACE reads using MiXCR and keeps one entry per CDR3 protein. The repertoire consists of some 350,000 distinct CDR3 sequences, with under 15% occurring once and the leading ten covering over 20%. This clonotype has a count of ten or more. Its specificity is not known. The TCR was taken from a man younger than 30 who had mild COVID-19 (a few samples of this study predate the infection). Cell type and time point are not known. Sequenced input: PBMCs or a T cell subset sorted from them (not recorded which).

The CDR3 is CASSAGLAGGNEQFF. The CDR3 DNA is TGTGCCAGCAGCGCCGGACTAGCGGGGGGAAATGAGCAGTTCTTC. The chain recombines TRBV7-2 with TRBJ2-1, with 14 bases that match TRBD2. The CDR3 spans 15 residues. Trimming at V came to 5 bases and at J to 7 bases, leaving 4 bases not matched to a gene. Germline-derived CDR1 and CDR2 are SGHTA and FQGNSA.